This TCR beta chain was sequenced during a study of shared clonotypes between healthy human individuals. Study-wide results and caveats: Some naive CD4 clonotypes, roughly 4.8%, turned up in common across a handful of donors. Naive subsets generally exceeded memory subsets in estimated richness.

Looked up from germline, CDR1 is SGHNT and CDR2 is YYREEE (reference sequence). The V end was cut by 6 bases, the J end by 6 bases, with 11 bases between. The CDR3 length is 12 residues. Those who donated were healthy HIV-negative adults, with no recent acute infections or vaccinations reported. Nashville, Tennessee was home to all donors, each a Caucasian adult. Concerning this clone: Its specificity is not known.

The method was immunoSEQ multiplex PCR; TCRdb's version includes in-frame clones alone and lacks a portion of them. This sample yields around 2.1 million clones, of which approximately 96% are seen a single time; 0.1% to 0.15% belongs to the top ten. The receptor comes from a man younger than 30 in good health. The V call is TRBV5-4, the J call TRBJ2-3; TRBD2 might be the D (6 bases). The sequencing input was naive CD4+ T cells sorted from blood. Subset of the sample: CD45RA+ positively selected. The CDR3 reads CASTQGTDTQYF. CDR3 in DNA: TGTGCCAGCACCCAAGGGACTGATACGCAGTATTTT.